A single sample is the source of the 2 T cell receptor beta chains below, sequenced in a study of CD8+CD57+ T cells in acquired aplastic anemia. The TCR beta profiling, which covered VDJ combination and CDR3 sequence, was carried out using genomic DNA as the template. MiXCR, run by TCRdb on the reads, gives a single entry per CDR3 protein. This sample yields some 290,000 distinct CDR3 sequences, of which approximately 57% are seen a single time; approximately 8.2% belongs to the top ten. Sequencing used sorted CD4+, CD8+, or CD8+CD57+ T cells (not recorded which) from PBMCs. The receptors come from a human donor with severe aplastic anemia or a healthy control (not recorded which).

This clonotype was seen at least ten times. The rearrangement links TRBV2 to TRBJ1-6; D is perhaps TRBD1 (5 bases). V lost 8 bases, J lost 3 bases, and 14 bases lay in between. Germline assignment: CDR1 SNHLY and CDR2 FYNNEI. CDR3 size: 15 residues. Here the CDR3 DNA reads TGTGCCAGCGGACGGGGGTCGAGCTATAATTCACCCCTCCACTTT. It codes for CASGRGSSYNSPLHF.

J is TRBJ2-5 and V is TRBV7-9; 8 bases agree with TRBD2. In germline, CDR1 is SEHNR, CDR2 FQNEAQ (reference sequence). Trimming removed 1 base from V and 9 bases from J; junction bases left unmatched: 10. The CDR3 spans 15 residues. The CDR3 nucleotides are TGTGCCAGCAGCTTAGTAGCGGGGAGTGGTCCGGCCCAGTACTTC. Translating it yields CASSLVAGSGPAQYF.